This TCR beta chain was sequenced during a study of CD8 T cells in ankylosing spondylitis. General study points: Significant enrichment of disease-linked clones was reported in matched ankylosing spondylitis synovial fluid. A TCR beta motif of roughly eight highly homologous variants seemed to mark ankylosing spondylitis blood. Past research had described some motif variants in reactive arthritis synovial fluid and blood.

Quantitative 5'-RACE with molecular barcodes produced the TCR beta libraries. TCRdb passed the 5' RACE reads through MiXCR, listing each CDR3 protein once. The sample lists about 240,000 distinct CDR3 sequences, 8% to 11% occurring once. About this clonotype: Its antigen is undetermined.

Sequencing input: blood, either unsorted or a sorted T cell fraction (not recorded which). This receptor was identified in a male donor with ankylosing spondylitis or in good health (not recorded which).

CDR3 amino acids: CAWTAGRPNTEAFF. In DNA form, the CDR3 reads TGTGCCTGGACCGCGGGCAGGCCGAACACTGAAGCTTTCTTT. The chain is built from TRBV30 and TRBJ1-1; D not resolved. The CDR3 covers 14 residues. Trimming took 4 bases from V and 1 from J, leaving 13 bases between them. CDR1 GTSNPN and CDR2 SVGIG come from the germline V gene (reference sequence).